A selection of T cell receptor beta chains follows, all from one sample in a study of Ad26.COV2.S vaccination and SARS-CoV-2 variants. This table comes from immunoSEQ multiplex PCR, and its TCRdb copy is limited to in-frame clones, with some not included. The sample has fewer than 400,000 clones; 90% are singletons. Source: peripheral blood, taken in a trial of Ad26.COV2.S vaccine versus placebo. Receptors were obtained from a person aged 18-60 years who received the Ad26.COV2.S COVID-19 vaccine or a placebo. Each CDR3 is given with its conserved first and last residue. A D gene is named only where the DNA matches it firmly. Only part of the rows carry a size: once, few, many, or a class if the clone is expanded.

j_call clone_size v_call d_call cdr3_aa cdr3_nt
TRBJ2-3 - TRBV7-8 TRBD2 CASSFRLAGDTDTQYF TGTGCCAGCAGCTTTCGACTAGCGGGGGACACAGATACGCAGTATTTT
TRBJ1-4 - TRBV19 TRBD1 CASSIPGQGFEKLFF TGTGCCAGTAGTATCCCGGGACAGGGGTTTGAAAAACTGTTTTTT
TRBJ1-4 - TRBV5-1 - CASSLVGGPTNEKLFF TGCGCCAGCAGCTTGGTGGGAGGTCCGACTAATGAAAAACTGTTTTTT
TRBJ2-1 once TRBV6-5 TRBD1 CASRVVTGGFDEQFF TGTGCCAGCAGAGTGGTTACAGGGGGCTTCGATGAGCAGTTCTTC
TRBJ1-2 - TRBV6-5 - CASSYSRVTPGYGYTF TGTGCCAGCAGTTACTCGAGGGTTACCCCCGGGTATGGCTACACCTTC
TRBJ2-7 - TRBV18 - CASFTGIASYEQYF TGTGCCAGCTTTACAGGGATCGCATCCTACGAGCAGTACTTC
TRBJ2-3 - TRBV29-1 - CSGGQTDTQYF TGCAGCGGTGGACAGACAGATACGCAGTATTTT
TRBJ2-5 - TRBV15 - CATSSRAVQETQYF TGTGCCACCAGCAGTCGGGCCGTACAGGAGACCCAGTACTTC
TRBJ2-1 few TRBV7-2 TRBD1 CASSFQGAKNSEQFF TGTGCCAGCAGCTTCCAGGGGGCGAAGAATAGTGAGCAGTTCTTC
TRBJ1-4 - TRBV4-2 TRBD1 CASSSQQGATNEKLFF TGTGCCAGCAGCTCGCAGCAGGGGGCGACTAATGAAAAACTGTTTTTT
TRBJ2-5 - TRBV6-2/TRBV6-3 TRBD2 CASSYSSSGGQETQYF TGTGCCAGCAGTTACTCGTCTAGCGGGGGCCAAGAGACCCAGTACTTC
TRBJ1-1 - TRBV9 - CASSFDPGGLEHTEAFF TGTGCCAGCAGCTTCGATCCCGGGGGACTCGAACACACTGAAGCTTTCTTT
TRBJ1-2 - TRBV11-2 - CASRTIRENYGYTF TGTGCCAGCAGAACGATCAGGGAGAACTATGGCTACACCTTC
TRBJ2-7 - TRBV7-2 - CASSSNRALRNEQYF TGTGCCAGCAGCTCGAACAGGGCCCTCCGGAACGAGCAGTACTTC
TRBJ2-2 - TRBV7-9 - CASSLTQAGELFF TGTGCCAGCAGCTTGACTCAGGCCGGGGAGCTGTTTTTT
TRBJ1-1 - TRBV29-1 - CSVGTDGAEAFF TGCAGCGTTGGGACTGACGGGGCTGAAGCTTTCTTT
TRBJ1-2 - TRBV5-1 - CASSSSVAGTNYGYTF TGCGCCAGCAGCTCCTCCGTGGCAGGAACGAACTATGGCTACACCTTC
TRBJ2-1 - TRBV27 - CASSLSFRGPDEQFF TGTGCCAGCAGTTTATCGTTTCGGGGCCCCGATGAGCAGTTCTTC
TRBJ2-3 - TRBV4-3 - CASSQEVQGADTQYF TGCGCCAGCAGCCAAGAGGTTCAGGGTGCGGATACGCAGTATTTT
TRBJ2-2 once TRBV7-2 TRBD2 CASSSTSNSGSGSTGELFF TGTGCCAGCAGCTCTACATCAAACAGCGGGAGCGGTTCGACCGGGGAGCTGTTTTTT
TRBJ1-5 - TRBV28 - CASSLAGDQPQHF TGTGCCAGCAGTTTAGCAGGGGATCAGCCCCAGCATTTT
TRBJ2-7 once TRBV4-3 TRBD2 CASSQEVAGGYEQYF TGCGCCAGCAGCCAAGAAGTGGCGGGGGGGTACGAGCAGTACTTC
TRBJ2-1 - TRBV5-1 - CASSLAADTNNEQFF TGCGCCAGCAGCTTGGCCGCAGATACCAACAATGAGCAGTTCTTC
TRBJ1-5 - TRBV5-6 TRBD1 CASSWGGQGLNQPQHF TGTGCCAGCAGCTGGGGCGGACAGGGGTTGAATCAGCCCCAGCATTTT
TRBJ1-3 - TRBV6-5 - CASRNDLTGNTIYF TGTGCCAGCAGAAACGATCTCACTGGAAACACCATATATTTT
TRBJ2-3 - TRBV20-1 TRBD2 CSASSSAGVSADTQYF TGCAGTGCTAGTTCGTCAGCGGGAGTGTCTGCAGATACGCAGTATTTT
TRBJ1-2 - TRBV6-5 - CASTSAGSHYGYTF TGTGCCAGCACCTCCGCTGGGTCACACTATGGCTACACCTTC
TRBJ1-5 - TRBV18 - CASSHGVEDGGQPQHF TGTGCCAGCTCACACGGAGTGGAAGATGGTGGTCAGCCCCAGCATTTT
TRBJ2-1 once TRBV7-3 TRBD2 CASSYLPLAGEKYNEQFF TGTGCCAGCAGCTACCTCCCATTAGCGGGGGAGAAGTACAATGAGCAGTTCTTC
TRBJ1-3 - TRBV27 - CASSPDSGFSGNTIYF TGTGCCAGCAGCCCGGACAGTGGATTCTCTGGAAACACCATATATTTT
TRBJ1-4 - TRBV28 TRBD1 CASRPGTVNEKLFF TGTGCCAGCAGGCCCGGGACAGTTAATGAAAAACTGTTTTTT
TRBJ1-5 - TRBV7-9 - CASSFNSPNQPQHF TGTGCCAGCAGCTTTAATTCCCCAAATCAGCCCCAGCATTTT
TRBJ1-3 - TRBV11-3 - CASTLREAGNTIYF TGTGCCAGCACCTTAAGGGAGGCTGGAAACACCATATATTTT
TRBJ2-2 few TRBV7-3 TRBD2 CASSLAGGLTGELFF TGTGCCAGCAGCTTAGCGGGAGGGCTTACCGGGGAGCTGTTTTTT
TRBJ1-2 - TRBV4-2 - CASSQDPSEPHLFGGYTF TGTGCCAGCAGCCAAGATCCGTCGGAGCCTCACCTTTTCGGTGGCTACACCTTC
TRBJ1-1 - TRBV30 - CAWSGTVNTEAFF TGTGCCTGGAGTGGGACAGTGAACACTGAAGCTTTCTTT
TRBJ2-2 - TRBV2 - CASRQASNTGELFF TGTGCCAGCAGGCAGGCGTCGAACACCGGGGAGCTGTTTTTT
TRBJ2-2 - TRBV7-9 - CASSRDTGELFF TGTGCCAGCAGCCGGGACACCGGGGAGCTGTTTTTT
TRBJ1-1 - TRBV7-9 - CAARERGNTEAFF TGTGCCGCACGAGAACGGGGGAACACTGAAGCTTTCTTT
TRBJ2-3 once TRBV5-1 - CASSWTDTDTQYF TGCGCCAGCAGCTGGACAGATACAGATACGCAGTATTTT
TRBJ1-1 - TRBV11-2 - CASSLDVGYTEAFF TGTGCCAGCAGCTTAGATGTGGGCTACACTGAAGCTTTCTTT
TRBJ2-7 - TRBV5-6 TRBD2 CASSLGGLAASYEQYF TGTGCCAGCAGCTTGGGGGGACTAGCGGCCTCCTACGAGCAGTACTTC